This T cell receptor beta chain was recorded in a study of CD8+ T cells in alopecia areata. Study outcomes and limitations: Possibly as an HLA-related effect, TCR sharing across patients appeared less clear than in mice. Clonality in the scalp and expanded CD8+ clones ranked among the top 100 were significantly decreased by tofacitinib.

This CDR3 spans 17 amino acids. The J segment lost 9 bases and the V segment lost 1 base, leaving 14 bases of the junction unmatched. Germline assignment: CDR1 SGHAT and CDR2 FQNNGV. This clone was picked up one time. Its cognate antigen is unknown. The authors extracted RNA and reverse transcribed it into cDNA as the sequencing template. TCRdb's table, derived via immunoSEQ multiplex PCR, lists solely in-frame clones and lacks some. The sample yields about 210,000 clones, approximately 38% seen once. Specified treatment: oral pan-JAK inhibitor, 5-10 mg twice daily. Sampling of alopecia areata patients yielded lesional scalp punch biopsies as well as peripheral blood.

The source material was CD4+ T cells sorted from blood, sampled between weeks 30 and 35, from a patient treated with tofacitinib. This receptor was obtained from a human donor with alopecia areata. This chain uses TRBV11-2 with TRBJ2-3, with TRBD2 matching over 9 bases. CDR3 in amino acids: CASSLARISGRSGTQYF. The CDR3 nucleotides are TGTGCCAGCAGCTTAGCGCGTATTAGCGGGAGAAGTGGGACGCAGTATTTT.